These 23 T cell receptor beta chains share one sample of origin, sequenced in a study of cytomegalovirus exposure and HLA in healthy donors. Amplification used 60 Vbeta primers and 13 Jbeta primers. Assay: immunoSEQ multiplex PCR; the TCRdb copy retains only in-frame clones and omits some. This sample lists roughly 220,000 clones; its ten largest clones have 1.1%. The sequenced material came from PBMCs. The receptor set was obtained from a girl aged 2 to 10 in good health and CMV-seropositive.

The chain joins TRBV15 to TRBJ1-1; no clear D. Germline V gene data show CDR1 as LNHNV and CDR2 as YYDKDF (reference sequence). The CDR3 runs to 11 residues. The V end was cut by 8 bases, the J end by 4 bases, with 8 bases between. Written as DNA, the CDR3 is TGTGCCACCTCGGAGGGCACTGAAGCTTTCTTT. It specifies CATSEGTEAFF.

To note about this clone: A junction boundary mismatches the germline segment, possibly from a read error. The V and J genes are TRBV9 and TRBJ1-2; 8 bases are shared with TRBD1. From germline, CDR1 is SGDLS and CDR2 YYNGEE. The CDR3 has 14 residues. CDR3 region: CASQDRGLNSGYTF. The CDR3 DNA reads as TGTGCCAGCCAAGACAGGGGCCTTAACTCTGGCTACACCTTC. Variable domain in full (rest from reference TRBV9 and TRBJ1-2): DSGVTQTPKHLITATGQRVTLRCSPRSGDLSVYWYQQSLDQGLQFLIQYYNGEERAKGNILERFSAQQFPDLHSELNLSSLELGDSALYFCASQDRGLNSGYTFGSGTRLTVV.

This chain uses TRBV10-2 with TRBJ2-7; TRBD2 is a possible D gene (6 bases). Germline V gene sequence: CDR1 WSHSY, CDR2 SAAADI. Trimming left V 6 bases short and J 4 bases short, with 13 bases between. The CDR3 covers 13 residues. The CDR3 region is CASSPGSEYEQYF. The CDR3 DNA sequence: TGCGCCAGCAGCCCCGGGAGTGAGTACGAGCAGTACTTC.

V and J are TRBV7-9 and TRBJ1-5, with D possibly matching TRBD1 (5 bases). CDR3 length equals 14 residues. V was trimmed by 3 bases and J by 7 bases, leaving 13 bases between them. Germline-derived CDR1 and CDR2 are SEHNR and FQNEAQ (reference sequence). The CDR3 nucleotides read TGTGCCAGCAGCTTGCCGGGGGGAAACCAGCCCCAGCATTTT. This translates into CASSLPGGNQPQHF.

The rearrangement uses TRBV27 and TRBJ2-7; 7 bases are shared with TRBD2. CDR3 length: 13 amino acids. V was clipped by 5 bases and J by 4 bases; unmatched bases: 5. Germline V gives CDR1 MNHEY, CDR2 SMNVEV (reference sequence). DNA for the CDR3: TGTGCCAGCAGTCGGGACTACAGATACGAGCAGTACTTC. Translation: CASSRDYRYEQYF.

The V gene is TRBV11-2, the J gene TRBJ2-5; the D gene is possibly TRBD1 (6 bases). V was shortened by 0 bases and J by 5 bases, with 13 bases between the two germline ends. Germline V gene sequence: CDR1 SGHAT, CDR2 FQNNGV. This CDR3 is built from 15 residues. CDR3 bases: TGTGCCAGCAGCTTAGATACTAAGAGGGGGGAGACCCAGTACTTC. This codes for CASSLDTKRGETQYF.

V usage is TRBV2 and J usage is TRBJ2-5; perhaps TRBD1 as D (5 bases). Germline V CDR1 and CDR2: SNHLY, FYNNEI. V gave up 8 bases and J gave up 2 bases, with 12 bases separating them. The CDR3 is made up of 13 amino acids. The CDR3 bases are TGTGCCAGCCTCAAGGGGAATCAAGAGACCCAGTACTTC. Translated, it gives CASLKGNQETQYF.

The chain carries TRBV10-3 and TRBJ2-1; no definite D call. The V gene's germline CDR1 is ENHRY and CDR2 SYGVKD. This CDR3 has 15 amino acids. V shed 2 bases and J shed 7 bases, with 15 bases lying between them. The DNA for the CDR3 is TGTGCCATCAGTGAGAACTCCCTAGATGAGAATGAGCAGTTCTTC. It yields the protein CAISENSLDENEQFF.

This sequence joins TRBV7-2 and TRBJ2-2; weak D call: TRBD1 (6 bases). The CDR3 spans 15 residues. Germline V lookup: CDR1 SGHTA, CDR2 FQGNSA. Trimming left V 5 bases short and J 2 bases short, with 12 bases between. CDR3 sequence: CASSLRQANTGELFF. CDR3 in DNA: TGTGCCAGCAGCCTTAGACAGGCTAACACCGGGGAGCTGTTTTTT.

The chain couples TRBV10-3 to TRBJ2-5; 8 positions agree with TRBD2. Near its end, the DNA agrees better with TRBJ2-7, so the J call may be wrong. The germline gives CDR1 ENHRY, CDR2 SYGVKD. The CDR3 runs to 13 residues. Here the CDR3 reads CAIKEGTRGEQYF. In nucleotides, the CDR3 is TGTGCCATCAAGGAGGGGACTAGAGGCGAGCAGTACTTC.

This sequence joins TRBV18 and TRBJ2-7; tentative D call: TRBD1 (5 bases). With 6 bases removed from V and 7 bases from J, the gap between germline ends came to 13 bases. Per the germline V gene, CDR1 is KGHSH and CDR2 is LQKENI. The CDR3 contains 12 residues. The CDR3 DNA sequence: TGTGCCAGCTCTATATTCAGGGAAGAGCAGTACTTC. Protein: CASSIFREEQYF.

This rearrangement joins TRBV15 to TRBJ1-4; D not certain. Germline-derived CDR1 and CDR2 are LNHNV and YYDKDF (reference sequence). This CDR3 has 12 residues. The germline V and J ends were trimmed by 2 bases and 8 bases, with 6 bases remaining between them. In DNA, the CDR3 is TGTGCCACCAGCAGACGGGGAGAAAAACTGTTTTTT. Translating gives CATSRRGEKLFF.

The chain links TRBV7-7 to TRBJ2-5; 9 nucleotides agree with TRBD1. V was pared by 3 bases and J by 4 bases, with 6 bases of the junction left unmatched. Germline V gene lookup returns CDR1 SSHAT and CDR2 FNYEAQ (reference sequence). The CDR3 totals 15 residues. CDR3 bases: TGTGCCAGCAGCTTGGGGGACAGGGCAGGAGAGACCCAGTACTTC. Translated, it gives CASSLGDRAGETQYF.

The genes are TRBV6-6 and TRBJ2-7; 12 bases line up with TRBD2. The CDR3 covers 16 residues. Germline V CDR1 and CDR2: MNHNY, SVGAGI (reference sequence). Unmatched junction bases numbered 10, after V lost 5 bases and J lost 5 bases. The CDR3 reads CASSARQTSGRDEQYF. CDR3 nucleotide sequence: TGTGCCAGCAGTGCGAGACAGACTAGCGGGAGAGACGAGCAGTACTTC.

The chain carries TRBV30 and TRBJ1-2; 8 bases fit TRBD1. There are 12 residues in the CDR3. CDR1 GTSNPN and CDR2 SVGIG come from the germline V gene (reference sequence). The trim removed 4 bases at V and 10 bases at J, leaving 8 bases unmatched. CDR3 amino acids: CAWTGTGGPYTF. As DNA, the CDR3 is TGTGCCTGGACCGGGACAGGTGGACCCTACACCTTC.

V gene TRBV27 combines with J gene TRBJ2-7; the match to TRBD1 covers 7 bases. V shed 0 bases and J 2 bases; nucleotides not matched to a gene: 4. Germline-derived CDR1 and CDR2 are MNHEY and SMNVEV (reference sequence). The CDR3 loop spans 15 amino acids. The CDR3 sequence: CASSLSRQGPYEQYF. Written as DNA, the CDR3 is TGTGCCAGCAGTTTATCGAGACAGGGCCCCTACGAGCAGTACTTC.

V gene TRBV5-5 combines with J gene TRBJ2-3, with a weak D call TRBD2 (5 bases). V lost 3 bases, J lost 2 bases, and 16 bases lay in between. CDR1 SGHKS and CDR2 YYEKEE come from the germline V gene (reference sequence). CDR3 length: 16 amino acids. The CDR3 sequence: CASSWKEVRPTDTQYF. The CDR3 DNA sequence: TGTGCCAGCAGCTGGAAGGAGGTGCGGCCCACAGATACGCAGTATTTT.

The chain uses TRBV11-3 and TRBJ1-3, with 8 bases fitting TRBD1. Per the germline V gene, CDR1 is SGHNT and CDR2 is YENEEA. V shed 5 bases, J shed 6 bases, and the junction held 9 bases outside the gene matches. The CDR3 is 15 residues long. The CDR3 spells CASSRGQGRENTIYF. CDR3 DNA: TGTGCCAGCAGCCGCGGACAGGGAAGGGAAAACACCATATATTTT.

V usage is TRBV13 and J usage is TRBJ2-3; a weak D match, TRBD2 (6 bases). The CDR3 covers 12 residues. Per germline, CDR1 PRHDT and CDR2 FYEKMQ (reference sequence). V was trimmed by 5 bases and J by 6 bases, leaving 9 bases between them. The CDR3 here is CASSNLADTQYF. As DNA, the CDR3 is TGTGCCAGCAGCAATCTAGCGGATACGCAGTATTTT.

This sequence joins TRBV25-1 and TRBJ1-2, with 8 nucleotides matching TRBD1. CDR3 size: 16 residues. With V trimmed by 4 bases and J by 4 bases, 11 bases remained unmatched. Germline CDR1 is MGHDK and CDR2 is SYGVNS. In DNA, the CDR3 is TGTGCCAGCAGTGGACCAGGGGGCCTTCAAGGCTATGGCTACACCTTC. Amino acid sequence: CASSGPGGLQGYGYTF.

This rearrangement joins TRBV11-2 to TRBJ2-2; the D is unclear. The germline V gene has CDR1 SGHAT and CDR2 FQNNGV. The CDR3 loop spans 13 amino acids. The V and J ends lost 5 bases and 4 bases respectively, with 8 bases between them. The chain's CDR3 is CASSISFTGELFF. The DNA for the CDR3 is TGTGCCAGCAGCATTAGTTTCACCGGGGAGCTGTTTTTT. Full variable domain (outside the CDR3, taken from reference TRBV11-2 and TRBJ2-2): EAGVAQSPRYKIIEKRQSVAFWCNPISGHATLYWYQQILGQGPKLLIQFQNNGVVDDSQLPKDRFSAERLKGVDSTLKIQPAKLEDSAVYLCASSISFTGELFFGEGSRLTVL.

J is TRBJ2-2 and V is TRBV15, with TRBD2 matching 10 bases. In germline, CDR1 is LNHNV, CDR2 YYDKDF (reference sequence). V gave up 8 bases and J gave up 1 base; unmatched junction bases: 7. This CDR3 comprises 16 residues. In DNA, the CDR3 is TGTGCCACCTCGACTTGGACTAGCGGGAACACCGGGGAGCTGTTTTTT. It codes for CATSTWTSGNTGELFF. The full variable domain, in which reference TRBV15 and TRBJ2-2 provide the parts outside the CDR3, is DAMVIQNPRYQVTQFGKPVTLSCSQTLNHNVMYWYQQKSSQAPKLLFHYYDKDFNNEADTPDNFQSRRPNTSFCFLDIRSPGLGDTAMYLCATSTWTSGNTGELFFGEGSRLTVL.

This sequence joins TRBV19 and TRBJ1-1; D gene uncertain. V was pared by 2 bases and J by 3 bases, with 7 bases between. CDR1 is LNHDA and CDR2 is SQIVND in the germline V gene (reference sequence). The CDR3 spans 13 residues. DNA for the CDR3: TGTGCCAGTAGTATAATGGCCGACACTGAAGCTTTCTTT. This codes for CASSIMADTEAFF.